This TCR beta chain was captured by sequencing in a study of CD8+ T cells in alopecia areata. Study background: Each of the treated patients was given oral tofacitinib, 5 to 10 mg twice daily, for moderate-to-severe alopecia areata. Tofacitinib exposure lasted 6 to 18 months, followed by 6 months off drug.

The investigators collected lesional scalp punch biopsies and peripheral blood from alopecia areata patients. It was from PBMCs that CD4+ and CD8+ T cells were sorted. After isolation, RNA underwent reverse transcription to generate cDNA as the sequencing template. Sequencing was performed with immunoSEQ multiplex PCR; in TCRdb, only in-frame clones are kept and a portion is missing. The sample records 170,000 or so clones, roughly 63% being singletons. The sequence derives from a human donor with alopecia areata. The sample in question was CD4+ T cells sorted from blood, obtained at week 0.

Written as DNA, the CDR3 is TGTGCCAGCAGTTATCGGGTCCTCTCTGGGGCCAACGTCCTGACTTTC. Translating gives CASSYRVLSGANVLTF. This chain joins TRBV6-6 and TRBJ2-6; D unresolved. V was clipped by 3 bases and J by 0 bases, with 9 bases between them. The CDR3 contains 16 residues. Germline-derived CDR1 and CDR2 are MNHNY and SVGAGI (reference sequence).